This entry lists 18 T cell receptor beta chains sequenced from one sample in a study of T cell changes during pregnancy in multiple sclerosis. Only in-frame clones appear in the TCRdb table, and some are missing; sequencing was by immunoSEQ multiplex PCR. Of about 79,000 clones in the sample, about 89% were seen once. This specimen consisted of CD4+ T cells from peripheral blood mononuclear cells, obtained in the second trimester of pregnancy. These receptors were taken from a female donor with multiple sclerosis, enrolled in a pregnancy study.

The genes are TRBV6-5 and TRBJ1-2, with 7 bases matching TRBD1. CDR3 length: 15 residues. Germline CDR1 and CDR2: MNHEY and SVGAGI. Trimming removed 0 bases from V and 8 bases from J; junction bases left unmatched: 9. The CDR3 region is CASSYSNRGRTGYTF. In DNA form, the CDR3 reads TGTGCCAGCAGTTACTCAAACAGGGGCCGGACGGGCTACACCTTC.

V usage is TRBV7-9 and J usage is TRBJ2-1, with 14 bases fitting TRBD2. CDR3 length equals 18 residues. The trim removed 2 bases at V and 8 bases at J, leaving 11 bases unmatched. Germline CDR1 SEHNR, CDR2 FQNEAQ (reference sequence). CDR3 region: CASSLPVRLAGGQHEQFF. Here the CDR3 DNA reads TGTGCCAGCAGCTTACCCGTGAGACTAGCGGGAGGGCAACATGAGCAGTTCTTC.

This clone was seen just once. The chain has TRBV2 and TRBJ2-3, with D perhaps matching TRBD2 (6 bases). V dropped 8 bases and J dropped 2 bases, with 17 bases sitting between them. Per the germline V gene, CDR1 is SNHLY and CDR2 is FYNNEI. The CDR3 covers 15 residues. CDR3 sequence: CASGGGIVNTDTQYF. DNA of the CDR3: TGTGCCAGCGGCGGCGGGATTGTGAACACAGATACGCAGTATTTT.

The chain links TRBV25-1 to TRBJ1-4, with TRBD1 matching over 7 bases. V lost 7 bases and J lost 3; bases outside the gene matches: 8. CDR3 length equals 15 residues. The germline V gene has CDR1 MGHDK and CDR2 SYGVNS. CDR3 nucleotide sequence: TGTGCCAGCAAAGGCTACAGGGGTGCTAATGAAAAACTGTTTTTT. It is translated as CASKGYRGANEKLFF.

This clone was counted once. The rearrangement links TRBV30 to TRBJ2-7; 9 bases are shared with TRBD2. From germline, CDR1 is GTSNPN and CDR2 SVGIG (reference sequence). V trimming: 2 bases; J trimming: 4 bases; junction bases outside the gene matches: 6. This CDR3 is 14 amino acids long. CDR3 sequence reads: CAWSLSGSIYEQYF. Here the CDR3 DNA reads TGTGCCTGGAGTCTTAGCGGGAGTATTTACGAGCAGTACTTC.

The CDR3 DNA is TGTGCCAGCAGCTTACTAGCGGGGGTGTACCAAGAGACCCAGTACTTC. Its protein is CASSLLAGVYQETQYF. The V gene is TRBV5-4, the J gene TRBJ2-5; TRBD2 matches 11 bases. V shed 2 bases and J 0 bases; nucleotides not matched to a gene: 3. Germline V CDR1 and CDR2: SGHNT, YYREEE (reference sequence). CDR3 length equals 16 residues. The full variable domain, completed using reference TRBV5-4 and TRBJ2-5, is ETGVTQSPTHLIKTRGQQVTLRCSSQSGHNTVSWYQQALGQGPQFIFQYYREEENGRGNFPPRFSGLQFPNYSSELNVNALELDDSALYLCASSLLAGVYQETQYFGPGTRLLVL.

The chain employs TRBV2 and TRBJ2-7; 9 bases are a match to TRBD1. The V and J ends lost 7 bases and 3 bases, in that order; junction bases with no gene match: 10. The CDR3 totals 15 residues. CDR1 and CDR2 from the germline V gene are SNHLY and FYNNEI. This CDR3 reads CASKRPATGGYEQYF. As DNA, the CDR3 is TGTGCCAGCAAGAGGCCCGCGACAGGGGGCTACGAGCAGTACTTC. Drawing the rest from reference TRBV2 and TRBJ2-7, the complete variable domain is EPEVTQTPSHQVTQMGQEVILRCVPISNHLYFYWYRQILGQKVEFLVSFYNNEISEKSEIFDDQFSVERPDGSNFTLKIRSTKLEDSAMYFCASKRPATGGYEQYFGPGTRLTVT.

The sample holds one count of this clone. In DNA, the CDR3 is TGTGCCACCTCCACCGGGGAGCTGTTTTTT. Its protein is CATSTGELFF. The V call is TRBV28, the J call TRBJ2-2; D is unresolved. Germline V gene lookup returns CDR1 MDHEN and CDR2 SYDVKM. The CDR3 covers 10 residues. The V and J ends lost 10 bases and 4 bases respectively, with 4 bases between them.

This chain links TRBV6-4 with TRBJ2-2; 9 nucleotides line up with TRBD1. The CDR3 covers 15 residues. V lost 6 bases and J lost 6; bases outside the gene matches: 8. Looked up from germline, CDR1 is MRHNA and CDR2 is SNTAGT. Here the CDR3 DNA reads TGTGCCAGCAGGCGGGAATACAGGGGGCCCGGGGAGCTGTTTTTT. Translation: CASRREYRGPGELFF.

This rearrangement joins TRBV18 to TRBJ1-1; D ambiguous. The CDR3 has 14 residues. V lost 6 bases, J lost 3 bases, and 14 bases lay in between. CDR1 KGHSH and CDR2 LQKENI come from the germline V gene. CDR3 residues: CASSRKQKYTEAFF. The CDR3 DNA reads as TGTGCCAGCTCCCGGAAACAGAAGTACACTGAAGCTTTCTTT.

The CDR3 reads CASREQGPTLEAFF. The CDR3 nucleotides are TGTGCCAGCAGGGAACAGGGTCCCACCCTTGAAGCTTTCTTT. The V call is TRBV2, the J call TRBJ1-1, with D possibly being TRBD1 (6 bases). Deletions cut 6 bases from V and 7 bases from J, with 18 bases between. There are 14 residues in the CDR3. The germline gives CDR1 SNHLY, CDR2 FYNNEI.

As DNA, the CDR3 is TGTGCCAGCAGCCCCCGCAGAACCGCCTACGAGCAGTACTTC. Translated: CASSPRRTAYEQYF. The genes are TRBV13 and TRBJ2-7; D uncertain. Looked up from germline, CDR1 is PRHDT and CDR2 is FYEKMQ (reference sequence). V was shortened by 5 bases and J by 2 bases, with 13 bases between the two germline ends. The CDR3 consists of 14 residues. The full variable domain, completed using reference TRBV13 and TRBJ2-7, is AAGVIQSPRHLIKEKRETATLKCYPIPRHDTVYWYQQGPGQDPQFLISFYEKMQSDKGSIPDRFSAQQFSDYHSELNMSSLELGDSALYFCASSPRRTAYEQYFGPGTRLTVT.

The genes are TRBV5-4 and TRBJ2-5, with D uncertain. Trimming took 2 bases from V and 9 from J, leaving 17 bases between them. CDR3 length: 14 amino acids. Looked up from germline, CDR1 is SGHNT and CDR2 is YYREEE (reference sequence). CDR3 region: CASSFMEPSRSQYF. The DNA for the CDR3 is TGTGCCAGCAGCTTTATGGAGCCGAGCCGATCCCAGTACTTC.

V usage is TRBV5-8 and J usage is TRBJ2-1, with D unclear. Trimming took off 0 bases at V and 7 bases at J, with 8 bases between the two ends. Germline loops: CDR1 SGHTS, CDR2 YDEGEE. The CDR3 covers 13 residues. The CDR3 DNA reads as TGTGCCAGCAGCTTGGCGAGGATGAATGAGCAGTTCTTC. Its translation: CASSLARMNEQFF.

The chain employs TRBV28 and TRBJ1-2, with D perhaps TRBD1 (5 bases). V was pared by 7 bases and J by 9 bases, with 18 bases between. The CDR3 loop spans 13 amino acids. The germline V gene encodes CDR1 MDHEN and CDR2 SYDVKM. The chain's CDR3 is CASTPRQLDSYTF. In nucleotides, the CDR3 is TGTGCCAGCACTCCTAGACAGCTTGATAGCTACACCTTC.

The DNA for the CDR3 is TGTGCCAGTAGCCCCTTGGGGGCGGACACCGGGGAGCTGTTTTTT. It yields the protein CASSPLGADTGELFF. V usage is TRBV19 and J usage is TRBJ2-2; perhaps TRBD1 as D (6 bases). Germline values: CDR1 LNHDA, CDR2 SQIVND (reference sequence). This CDR3 has 15 residues. V was trimmed by 6 bases and J by 3 bases, leaving 14 bases between them.

The chain carries TRBV6-6 and TRBJ2-3; D possibly corresponds to TRBD1 (6 bases). Trimming stripped 5 bases from V and 3 bases from J, with 15 bases between. The length of the CDR3 is 15 residues. Germline values: CDR1 MNHNY, CDR2 SVGAGI (reference sequence). The CDR3 loop reads CASSHTGMFTDTQYF. The CDR3 bases are TGTGCCAGCAGTCATACAGGGATGTTTACAGATACGCAGTATTTT.

This chain connects TRBV4-1 to TRBJ2-3; D may be TRBD2 (6 bases). Looked up from germline, CDR1 is MGHRA and CDR2 is YSYEKL. CDR3 size: 15 residues. V dropped 1 base and J dropped 1 base, with 9 bases sitting between them. The CDR3, as DNA: TGCGCCAGCAGCCAAGGCGGGGCCCGCACAGATACGCAGTATTTT. Amino acid sequence: CASSQGGARTDTQYF.